The 13 T cell receptor beta chains in this list originate from one sample, sequenced in a study of blood T cell repertoires in COVID-19. Repertoires were generated with immunoSEQ multiplex PCR, while TCRdb's copy carries only in-frame clones and drops some. The sample lists over 55,000 clones; around four fifths were seen once. The sequencing sample was made of peripheral blood. These receptors were obtained from a human donor in a cohort sampled during active COVID-19.

The chain carries TRBV7-2 and TRBJ1-1, with 7 bases fitting TRBD1. The germline gives CDR1 SGHTA, CDR2 FQGNSA. With 0 bases clipped from V and 8 bases from J, the junction kept 6 bases outside the gene matches. The CDR3 totals 14 residues. The CDR3 region is CASSLAGGHDEAFF. In DNA, the CDR3 is TGTGCCAGCAGCTTAGCAGGGGGCCATGACGAAGCTTTCTTT.

This chain connects TRBV12-3 or TRBV12-4 to TRBJ2-2, with D possibly being TRBD1 (5 bases). This CDR3 is 13 amino acids long. V lost 1 base and J lost 7, with 7 bases in between. CDR3 protein: CASSLGTFGELFF. For the CDR3, the DNA is TGTGCCAGCAGTTTAGGGACATTCGGGGAGCTGTTTTTT.

This clone has a handful of counts. The chain is built from TRBV5-1 and TRBJ1-2; no reliable D call. V gave up 4 bases and J gave up 1 base, with 11 bases separating them. Germline lookup yields CDR1 SGHRS and CDR2 YFSETQ. The CDR3 is 14 amino acids. The DNA for the CDR3 is TGCGCCAGCAGCCCGGAAACAGATAACTATGGCTACACCTTC. This sequence encodes CASSPETDNYGYTF.

The chain links TRBV19 to TRBJ2-3, with 7 bases fitting TRBD1. Germline-derived CDR1 and CDR2 are LNHDA and SQIVND (reference sequence). The CDR3 consists of 16 residues. The trim removed 7 bases at V and 2 bases at J, leaving 12 bases unmatched. The CDR3 DNA follows: TGTGCCAGTACCCCCCGCAGGGGGACCCCCACAGATACGCAGTATTTT. Amino acids: CASTPRRGTPTDTQYF.

The chain couples TRBV19 to TRBJ1-1, with a tentative D call TRBD1 (5 bases). Deletions cut 7 bases from V and 5 bases from J, with 14 bases between. The CDR3 length is 13 residues. Germline-derived CDR1 and CDR2 are LNHDA and SQIVND (reference sequence). The CDR3 sequence is CASNWGGKTEAFF. The CDR3 DNA follows: TGTGCCAGTAACTGGGGGGGGAAAACTGAAGCTTTCTTT.

This sequence joins TRBV5-1 and TRBJ1-5; 10 positions agree with TRBD1. Germline CDR1 and CDR2: SGHRS and YFSETQ. The CDR3 is 17 residues long. V gave up 1 base and J gave up 6 bases; unmatched junction bases: 10. CDR3 sequence reads: CASSLLGRDRGSQPQHF. The DNA of the CDR3 is TGCGCCAGCAGCTTGCTTGGCCGGGACAGGGGAAGTCAGCCCCAGCATTTT.

V gene TRBV28 combines with J gene TRBJ2-2, with TRBD2 as a possible D gene (6 bases). V gave up 9 bases and J gave up 5 bases, with 22 bases separating them. CDR1 is MDHEN, CDR2 SYDVKM, per germline. This CDR3 region has 16 residues. In DNA, the CDR3 is TGTGCCAGTAAAGCGGCGGAGGGTGTCGGTACCGGGGAGCTGTTTTTT. This translates into CASKAAEGVGTGELFF.

In this sample, this clone turned up a few times. The rearrangement links TRBV5-6 to TRBJ2-7; 7 bases agree with TRBD1. Per germline, CDR1 SGHDT and CDR2 YYEEEE. J was trimmed by 3 bases and V by 4 bases; bases with no gene match: 1. CDR3 length: 12 amino acids. For the CDR3, the DNA is TGTGCCAGCAGCCGGGACAGCTACGAGCAGTACTTC. As protein: CASSRDSYEQYF.

This clone turned up a few times. The chain employs TRBV19 and TRBJ1-6, with 10 bases that match TRBD1. V lost 5 bases, J lost 7 bases, and 8 bases stayed unmatched. This CDR3 is built from 16 residues. Germline CDR1 LNHDA, CDR2 SQIVND (reference sequence). CDR3 nucleotides: TGTGCCAGTAGTGGATATGGACAGGGGGAAAATTCACCCCTCCACTTT. This encodes CASSGYGQGENSPLHF. Based on the CDR3 plus reference TRBV19 and TRBJ1-6, the full variable domain is DGGITQSPKYLFRKEGQNVTLSCEQNLNHDAMYWYRQDPGQGLRLIYYSQIVNDFQKGDIAEGYSVSREKKESFPLTVTSAQKNPTAFYLCASSGYGQGENSPLHFGNGTRLTVT.

J is TRBJ2-7 and V is TRBV18; the match to TRBD1 covers 8 bases. The CDR3 covers 14 residues. The V segment lost 5 bases and the J segment 6 bases; nucleotides outside the gene matches: 9. The V gene's germline CDR1 is KGHSH and CDR2 LQKENI. The chain's CDR3 is CASSANQGAGEQYF. DNA of the CDR3: TGTGCCAGCTCAGCCAACCAGGGGGCGGGCGAGCAGTACTTC.

This clone showed up just a few times. The chain uses TRBV7-9 and TRBJ1-6; the D gene is possibly TRBD1 (5 bases). From germline, CDR1 is SEHNR and CDR2 FQNEAQ (reference sequence). The CDR3 has 13 residues. Deletions cut 5 bases from V and 7 bases from J, with 9 bases between. CDR3 sequence reads: CASSPTVNSPLHF. CDR3 bases: TGTGCCAGCAGCCCGACAGTAAATTCACCCCTCCACTTT.

V gene TRBV27 combines with J gene TRBJ2-5, with 14 bases lining up with TRBD2. V gave up 5 bases and J gave up 5 bases; unmatched junction bases: 13. Germline CDR1 MNHEY, CDR2 SMNVEV (reference sequence). This CDR3 has 18 amino acids. DNA of the CDR3: TGTGCCAGCAGTCTAAGCCCGGGACTAGCGGGAGTGTGGGAGACCCAGTACTTC. Protein: CASSLSPGLAGVWETQYF.

The gene calls are TRBV5-4 and TRBJ1-1; 9 nucleotides line up with TRBD1. Per the germline V gene, CDR1 is SGHNT and CDR2 is YYREEE (reference sequence). CDR3 length: 14 amino acids. The J segment lost 5 bases and the V segment lost 4 bases, leaving 6 bases of the junction unmatched. The CDR3 coding sequence is TGTGCCAGCAGCGTAGACAGGGGGAGTACTGAAGCTTTCTTT. Translation gives CASSVDRGSTEAFF.